This entry concerns a single TCR beta chain. The same CDR3 is also encoded by other DNA sequences in this sample. The sample is drawn from a study of beta chain features in type 1 diabetes. The isolated RNA, all of it, was reverse transcribed, so expressed TCRB transcripts were what got sequenced. Clones were sequenced by immunoSEQ multiplex PCR, and TCRdb holds only the in-frame ones, with some missing. The sample includes around 250,000 clones, 13% to 15% of them seen just once. With 0 bases removed from V and 6 bases from J, the gap between germline ends came to 10 bases. This CDR3 has 13 amino acids. Germline CDR1 and CDR2: SGDLS and YYNGEE.

This TCR was recovered from a middle-aged woman in good health. Input material: naive CD4+ T cells from blood. The chain couples TRBV9 to TRBJ2-7, with D perhaps TRBD2 (5 bases). The CDR3 loop is CASSVATSGEQYF. CDR3 sequence (DNA): TGTGCCAGCAGCGTAGCGACAAGCGGCGAGCAGTACTTC.